Below, 2 T cell receptor beta chains from the same sample are listed, as sequenced in a study of shared clonotypes between healthy human individuals. Profiling relied on immunoSEQ multiplex PCR, and the TCRdb table lists in-frame clones only, not all of them. There are 2 million to 2.5 million clones in the sample; 90% to 97% occur only once, and around 0.13% lies in the top ten. Sequencing used naive CD4+ T cells sorted from blood. Specified subset: CD45RA+ positively selected. The receptors shown here come from a man aged 18 to 29 in good health.

This sequence joins TRBV6-1 and TRBJ1-6; D remains ambiguous. The CDR3 totals 15 residues. Trimming cost V 6 bases and J 0 bases, with 9 bases left between them. The V gene's germline CDR1 is MNHNS and CDR2 SASEGT. The CDR3 DNA follows: TGTGCCAGCAGCGACTTGAGCTCCTATAATTCACCCCTCCACTTT. Translation gives CASSDLSSYNSPLHF.

The V gene is TRBV10-2, the J gene TRBJ2-7, with 12 bases aligning to TRBD2. Germline V gene lookup returns CDR1 WSHSY and CDR2 SAAADI. V dropped 7 bases and J dropped 7; count of bases not matched to a gene: 11. This CDR3 is 15 amino acids long. CDR3 DNA sequence: TGCGCCAGCATATCCGGGACTAGCGGGTGGAGGGAGCAGTACTTC. Its translation is CASISGTSGWREQYF.